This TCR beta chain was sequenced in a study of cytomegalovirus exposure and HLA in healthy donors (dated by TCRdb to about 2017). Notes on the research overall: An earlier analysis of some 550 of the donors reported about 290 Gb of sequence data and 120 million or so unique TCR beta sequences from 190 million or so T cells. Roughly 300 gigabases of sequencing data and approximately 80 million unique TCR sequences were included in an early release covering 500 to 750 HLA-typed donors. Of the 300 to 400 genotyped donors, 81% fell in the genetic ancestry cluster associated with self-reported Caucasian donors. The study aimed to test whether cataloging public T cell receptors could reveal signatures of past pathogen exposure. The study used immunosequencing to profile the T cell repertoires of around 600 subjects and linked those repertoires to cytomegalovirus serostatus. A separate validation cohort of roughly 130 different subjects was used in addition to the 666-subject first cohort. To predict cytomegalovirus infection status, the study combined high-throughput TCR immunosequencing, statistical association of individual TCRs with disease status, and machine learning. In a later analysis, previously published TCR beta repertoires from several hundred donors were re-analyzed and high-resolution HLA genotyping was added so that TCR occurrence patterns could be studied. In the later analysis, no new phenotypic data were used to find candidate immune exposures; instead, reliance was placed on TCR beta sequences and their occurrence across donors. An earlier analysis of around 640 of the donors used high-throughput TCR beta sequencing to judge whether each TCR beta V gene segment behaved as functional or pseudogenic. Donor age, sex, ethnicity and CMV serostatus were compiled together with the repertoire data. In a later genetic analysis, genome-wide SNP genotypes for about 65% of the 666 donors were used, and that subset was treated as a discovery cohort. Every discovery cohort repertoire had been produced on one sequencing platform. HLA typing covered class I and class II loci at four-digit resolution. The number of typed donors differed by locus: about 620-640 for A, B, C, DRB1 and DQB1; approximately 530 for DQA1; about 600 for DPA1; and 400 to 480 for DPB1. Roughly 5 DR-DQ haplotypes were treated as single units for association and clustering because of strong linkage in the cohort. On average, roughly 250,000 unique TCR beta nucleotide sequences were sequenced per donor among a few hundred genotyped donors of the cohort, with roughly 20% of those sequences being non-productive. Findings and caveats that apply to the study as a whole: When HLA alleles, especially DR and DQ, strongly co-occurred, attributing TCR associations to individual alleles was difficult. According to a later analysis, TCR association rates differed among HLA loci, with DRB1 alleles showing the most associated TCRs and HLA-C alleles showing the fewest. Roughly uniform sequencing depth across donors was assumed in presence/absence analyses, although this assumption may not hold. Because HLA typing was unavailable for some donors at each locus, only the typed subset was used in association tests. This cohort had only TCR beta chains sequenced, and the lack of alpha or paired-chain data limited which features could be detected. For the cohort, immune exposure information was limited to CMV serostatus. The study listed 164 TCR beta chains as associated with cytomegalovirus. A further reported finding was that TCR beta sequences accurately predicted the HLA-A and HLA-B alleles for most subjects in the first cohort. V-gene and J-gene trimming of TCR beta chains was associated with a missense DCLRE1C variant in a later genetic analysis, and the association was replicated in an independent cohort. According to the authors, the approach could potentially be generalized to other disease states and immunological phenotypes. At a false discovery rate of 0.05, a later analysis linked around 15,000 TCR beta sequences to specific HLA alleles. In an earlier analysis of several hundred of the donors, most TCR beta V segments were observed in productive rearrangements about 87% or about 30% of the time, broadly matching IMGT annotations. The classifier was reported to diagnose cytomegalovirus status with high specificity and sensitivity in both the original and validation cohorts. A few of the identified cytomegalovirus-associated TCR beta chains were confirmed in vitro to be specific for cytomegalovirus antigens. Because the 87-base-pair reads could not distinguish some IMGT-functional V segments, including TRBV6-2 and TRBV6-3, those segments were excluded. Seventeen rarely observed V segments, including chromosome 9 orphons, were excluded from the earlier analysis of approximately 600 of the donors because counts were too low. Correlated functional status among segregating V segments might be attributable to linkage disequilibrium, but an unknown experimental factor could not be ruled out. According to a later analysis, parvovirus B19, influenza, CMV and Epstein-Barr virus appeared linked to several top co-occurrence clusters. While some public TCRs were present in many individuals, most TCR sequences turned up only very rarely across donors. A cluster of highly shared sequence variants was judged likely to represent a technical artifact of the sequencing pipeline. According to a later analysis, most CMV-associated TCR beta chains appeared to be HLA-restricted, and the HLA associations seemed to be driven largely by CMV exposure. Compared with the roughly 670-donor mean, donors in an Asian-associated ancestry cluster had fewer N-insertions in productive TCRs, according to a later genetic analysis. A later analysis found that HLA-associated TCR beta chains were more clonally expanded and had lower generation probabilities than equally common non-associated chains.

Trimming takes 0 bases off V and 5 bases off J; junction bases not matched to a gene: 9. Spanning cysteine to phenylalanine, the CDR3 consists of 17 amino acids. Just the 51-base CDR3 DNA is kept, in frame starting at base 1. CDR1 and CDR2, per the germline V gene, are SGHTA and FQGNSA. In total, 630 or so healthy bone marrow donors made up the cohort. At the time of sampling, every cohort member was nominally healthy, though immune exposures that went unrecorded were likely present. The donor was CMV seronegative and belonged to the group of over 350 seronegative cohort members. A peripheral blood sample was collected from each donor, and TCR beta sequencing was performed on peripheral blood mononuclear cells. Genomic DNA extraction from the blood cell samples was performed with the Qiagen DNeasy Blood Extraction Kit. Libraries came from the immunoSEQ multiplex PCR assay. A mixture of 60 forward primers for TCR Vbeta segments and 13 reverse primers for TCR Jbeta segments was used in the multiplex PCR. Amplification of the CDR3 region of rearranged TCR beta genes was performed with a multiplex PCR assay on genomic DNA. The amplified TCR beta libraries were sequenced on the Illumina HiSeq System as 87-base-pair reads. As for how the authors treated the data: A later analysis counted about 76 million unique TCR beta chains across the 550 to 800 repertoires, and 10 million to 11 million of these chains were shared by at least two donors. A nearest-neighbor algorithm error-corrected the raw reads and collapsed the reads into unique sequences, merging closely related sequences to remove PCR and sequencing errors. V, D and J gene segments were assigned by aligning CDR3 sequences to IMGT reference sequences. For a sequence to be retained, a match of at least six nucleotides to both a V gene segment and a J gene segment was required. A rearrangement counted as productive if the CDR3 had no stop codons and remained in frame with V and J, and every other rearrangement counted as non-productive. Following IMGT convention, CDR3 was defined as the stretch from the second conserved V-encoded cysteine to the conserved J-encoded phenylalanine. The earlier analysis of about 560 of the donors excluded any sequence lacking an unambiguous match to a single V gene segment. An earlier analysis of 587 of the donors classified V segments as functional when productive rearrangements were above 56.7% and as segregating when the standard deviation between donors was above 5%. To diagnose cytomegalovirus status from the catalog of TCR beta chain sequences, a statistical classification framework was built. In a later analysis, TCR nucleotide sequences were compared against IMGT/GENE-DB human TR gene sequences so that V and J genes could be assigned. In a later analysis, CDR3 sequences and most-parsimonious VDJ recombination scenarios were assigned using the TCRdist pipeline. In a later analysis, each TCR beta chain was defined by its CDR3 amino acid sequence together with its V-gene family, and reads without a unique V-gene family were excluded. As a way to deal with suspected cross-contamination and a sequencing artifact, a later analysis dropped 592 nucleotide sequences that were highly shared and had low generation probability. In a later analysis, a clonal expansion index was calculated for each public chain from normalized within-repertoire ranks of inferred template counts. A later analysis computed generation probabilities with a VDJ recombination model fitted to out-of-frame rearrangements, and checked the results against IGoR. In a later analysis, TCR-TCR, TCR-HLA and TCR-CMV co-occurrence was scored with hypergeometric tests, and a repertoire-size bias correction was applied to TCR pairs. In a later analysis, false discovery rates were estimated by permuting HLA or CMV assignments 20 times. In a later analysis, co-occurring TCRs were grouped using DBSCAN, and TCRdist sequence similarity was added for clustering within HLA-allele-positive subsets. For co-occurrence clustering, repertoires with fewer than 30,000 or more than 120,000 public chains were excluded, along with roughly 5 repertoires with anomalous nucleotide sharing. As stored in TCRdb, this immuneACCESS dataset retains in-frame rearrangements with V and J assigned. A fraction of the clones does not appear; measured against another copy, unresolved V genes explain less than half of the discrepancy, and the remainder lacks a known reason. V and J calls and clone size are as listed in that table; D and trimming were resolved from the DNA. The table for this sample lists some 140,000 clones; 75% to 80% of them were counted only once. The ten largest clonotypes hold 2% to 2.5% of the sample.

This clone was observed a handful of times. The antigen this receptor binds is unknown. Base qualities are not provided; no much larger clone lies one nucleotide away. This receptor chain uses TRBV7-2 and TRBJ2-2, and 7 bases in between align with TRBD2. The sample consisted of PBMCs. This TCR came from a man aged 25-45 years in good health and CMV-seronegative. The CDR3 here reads CASSLAPASGRTGELFF. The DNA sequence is TGTGCCAGCAGCTTAGCGCCTGCTAGCGGAAGAACCGGGGAGCTGTTTTTT.